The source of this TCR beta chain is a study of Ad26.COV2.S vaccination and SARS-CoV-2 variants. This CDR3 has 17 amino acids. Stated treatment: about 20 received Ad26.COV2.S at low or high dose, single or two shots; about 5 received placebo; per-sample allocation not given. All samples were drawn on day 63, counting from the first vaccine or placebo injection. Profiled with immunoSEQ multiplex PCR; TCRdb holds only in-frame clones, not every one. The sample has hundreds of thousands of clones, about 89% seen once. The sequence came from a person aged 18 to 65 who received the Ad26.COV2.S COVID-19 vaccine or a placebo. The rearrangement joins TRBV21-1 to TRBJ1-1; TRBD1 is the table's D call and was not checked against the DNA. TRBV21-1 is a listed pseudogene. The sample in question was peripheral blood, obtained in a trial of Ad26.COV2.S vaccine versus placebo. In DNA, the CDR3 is TGTGCCAGCAGCTCCCGAACCGGGACAGGGGACCCCACTGAAGCTTTCTTT. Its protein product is CASSSRTGTGDPTEAFF.